The 27 T cell receptor beta chains in this list originate from one sample, sequenced in a study of T cells in Graves' hyperthyroidism and ophthalmopathy. Template material for amplifying TCR beta CDR3 regions consisted of RNA transcripts. TCR CDR3 regions were first amplified by RT-PCR with HTBI primers. TCRdb re-derived calls from the multiplex PCR reads in MiXCR, one entry per CDR3 protein. The table lists roughly 740,000 distinct CDR3 sequences, around 15% of them singletons. The sequencing sample was made of blood. The receptors here all came from a young man with Graves' hyperthyroidism.

In its sample, this clonotype was seen many times. The rearrangement joins TRBV18 to TRBJ2-2; D is undetermined. Germline loops: CDR1 KGHSH, CDR2 LQKENI. V gave up 1 base and J gave up 1 base, with 4 bases separating them. This CDR3 spans 14 amino acids. The CDR3 spells CASSPLRNTGELFF. CDR3 nucleotides: TGTGCCAGCTCACCACTGAGGAACACCGGGGAGCTGTTTTTT.

The chain links TRBV6-1 to TRBJ1-4, with unresolved D. The germline gives CDR1 MNHNS, CDR2 SASEGT. V lost 6 bases, J lost 4 bases, and 12 bases lay in between. The CDR3 sequence is 14 residues long. The CDR3 nucleotides are TGTGCCAGCAGCCAAGGGTCCTTTAATGAAAAACTGTTTTTT. Protein: CASSQGSFNEKLFF.

Only a few counts were recorded for this clonotype. The V and J genes are TRBV5-1 and TRBJ2-7; TRBD1 aligns across 12 bases. The germline V gene has CDR1 SGHRS and CDR2 YFSETQ. Trimming at V came to 4 bases and at J to 6 bases, leaving 8 bases not matched to a gene. The CDR3 is 15 amino acids. The DNA for the CDR3 is TGCGCCAGCAGCGACCGGGACAGGGGGCTTGTCGAGCAGTACTTC. Its protein is CASSDRDRGLVEQYF.

This clonotype has more than one count but fewer than ten. The chain recombines TRBV28 with TRBJ2-7; 8 bases are shared with TRBD2. The germline V gene encodes CDR1 MDHEN and CDR2 SYDVKM. The CDR3 consists of 14 residues. Trimming removed 6 bases from V and 4 bases from J; junction bases left unmatched: 8. CDR3 DNA: TGTGCCAGCAGCTCGGGAGGGTTAGGATACGAGCAGTACTTC. This sequence encodes CASSSGGLGYEQYF.

The chain couples TRBV11-2 to TRBJ2-7, with 9 bases lining up with TRBD2. This CDR3 region has 19 residues. Germline values: CDR1 SGHAT, CDR2 FQNNGV. V trimming: 0 bases; J trimming: 2 bases; junction bases outside the gene matches: 14. The CDR3 reads CASSLDPQGGAGGPYEQYF. DNA for the CDR3: TGTGCCAGCAGCTTAGACCCCCAGGGAGGAGCGGGAGGCCCCTACGAGCAGTACTTC.

This clonotype was recorded at least ten times. V usage is TRBV28 and J usage is TRBJ2-7; no reliable D call. The V and J ends lost 2 bases and 3 bases respectively, with 11 bases between them. Germline V gives CDR1 MDHEN, CDR2 SYDVKM. This CDR3 contains 14 residues. CDR3 protein: CASSLDQDGYEQYF. The CDR3 DNA follows: TGTGCCAGCAGTTTAGATCAGGACGGCTACGAGCAGTACTTC.

The rearrangement uses TRBV20-1 and TRBJ1-5; D gene ambiguous. V lost 3 bases, J lost 6 bases, and 12 bases lay in between. The CDR3 is made up of 13 amino acids. CDR1 and CDR2 from the germline V gene are DFQATT and SNEGSKA (reference sequence). In DNA form, the CDR3 reads TGCAGTGCTAGTTCGGGAGGGAGTCAGCCCCAGCATTTT. Translating gives CSASSGGSQPQHF.

This clonotype was found a few times. The chain uses TRBV5-1 and TRBJ1-2; 7 nucleotides align to TRBD1. The CDR3 is made up of 13 amino acids. Germline V CDR1 and CDR2: SGHRS, YFSETQ. V shed 0 bases and J 9 bases; nucleotides not matched to a gene: 5. DNA for the CDR3: TGCGCCAGCAGCTTGGCGGCAGGGGGTAGCTACACCTTC. Amino acids: CASSLAAGGSYTF.

A remark on this clonotype: The junction differs from germline at one of its ends, possibly a read error. The chain has TRBV6-4 and TRBJ1-1; D unclear. The CDR3 extends over 13 amino acids. Germline CDR1 is MRHNA and CDR2 is SNTAGT. CDR3 residues: CAGSVSPNTEAFF. CDR3 DNA: TGTGCCGGCAGTGTATCGCCGAACACTGAAGCTTTCTTT.

This clonotype showed up many times. The chain recombines TRBV30 with TRBJ1-6; D uncertain. Germline assignment: CDR1 GTSNPN and CDR2 SVGIG (reference sequence). V was shortened by 0 bases and J by 11 bases, with 14 bases between the two germline ends. CDR3 length: 14 amino acids. The CDR3 spells CAWSVGAVVAPLHF. DNA for the CDR3: TGTGCCTGGAGTGTAGGCGCTGTTGTTGCACCCCTCCACTTT.

This chain uses TRBV7-9 with TRBJ2-6; TRBD2 agrees at 10 bases. Looked up from germline, CDR1 is SEHNR and CDR2 is FQNEAQ (reference sequence). V shed 5 bases and J 0 bases; nucleotides not matched to a gene: 7. CDR3 length equals 18 residues. CDR3: CASSLTSGKVSGANVLTF. The CDR3 nucleotides are TGTGCCAGCAGCCTCACTAGCGGGAAAGTCTCTGGGGCCAACGTCCTGACTTTC.

This clonotype was observed a few times. The J gene is TRBJ2-2, the V gene TRBV7-6; D is tentatively TRBD1 or TRBD2 (5 bases each). V was clipped by 6 bases and J by 6 bases, with 14 bases between them. Germline loops: CDR1 SGHVS, CDR2 FNYEAQ. The CDR3 is 14 amino acids. Here the CDR3 DNA reads TGTGCCAGCAGTCCCTCTGGGGGTTCCGGGGAGCTGTTTTTT. Its translation: CASSPSGGSGELFF.

This clonotype was detected many times. The rearrangement uses TRBV28 and TRBJ2-1; no firm D call. Trimming removed 8 bases at V and 7 bases at J, with 21 bases between. The CDR3 runs to 15 residues. Germline CDR1 MDHEN, CDR2 SYDVKM. CDR3 coding DNA: TGTGCCAGCCTGGGTAGTGGCCCCATTTGGAATGAGCAGTTCTTC. This gives the protein CASLGSGPIWNEQFF.

This clonotype has just one count. A single base separates this from a much larger clone, so it may be a read error. CDR3 sequence (DNA): TGTGTCAGCAGTTCTCTAGCGGGAGGGACCCCGGGGGACTTC. Its translation is CVSSSLAGGTPGDF. This chain links TRBV7-2 with TRBJ2-5; 12 positions match TRBD2. The CDR3 contains 14 residues. Germline V gives CDR1 SGHTA, CDR2 FQGNSA.

This clonotype was seen repeatedly, ten times or more. V is TRBV27 and J is TRBJ2-5, with D possibly called TRBD1 or TRBD2 (5 bases each). Germline V CDR1 and CDR2: MNHEY, SMNVEV (reference sequence). Trimming cost V 5 bases and J 0 bases, with 7 bases left between them. The length of the CDR3 is 13 residues. The CDR3 region has the DNA TGTGCCAGCAGTGAGGGACACCAAGAGACCCAGTACTTC. It is translated as CASSEGHQETQYF.

The chain combines TRBV6-2 or TRBV6-3 with TRBJ2-3, with D maybe TRBD1 (5 bases). Germline V gene data show CDR1 as MNHEY and CDR2 as SVGEGT. The V gene lost 8 bases and the J gene lost 4 bases, with 19 bases spanning the gap. The length of the CDR3 is 15 residues. Here the CDR3 reads CASLTATALADTQYF. The CDR3 DNA sequence: TGTGCCAGCCTGACAGCTACGGCACTCGCAGATACGCAGTATTTT.

There are a few counts of this clonotype. The J gene is TRBJ2-7, the V gene TRBV20-1; TRBD1 matches at 8 bases. The V gene's germline CDR1 is DFQATT and CDR2 SNEGSKA (reference sequence). There are 13 residues in the CDR3. The ends lost 6 bases at V and 3 bases at J; junction bases unmatched: 7. The CDR3 bases are TGCAGTGCAAAGACAGGGGAAAGCTACGAGCAGTACTTC. It encodes CSAKTGESYEQYF.

This rearrangement joins TRBV5-1 to TRBJ1-6; D gene uncertain. Per the germline V gene, CDR1 is SGHRS and CDR2 is YFSETQ. This CDR3 has 15 residues. V lost 4 bases to trimming and J lost 9 bases, with 17 bases between them. DNA of the CDR3: TGCGCCAGCAGCGCGGAACATCTGCTCGGTTCACCCCTCCACTTT. Translated: CASSAEHLLGSPLHF.

The chain employs TRBV20-1 and TRBJ2-7; D call uncertain. This CDR3 is 12 amino acids long. Germline V gene lookup returns CDR1 DFQATT and CDR2 SNEGSKA (reference sequence). V lost 0 bases to trimming and J lost 1 base, with 4 bases between them. CDR3 in DNA: TGCAGTGCTAGAGACAGGTCCTACGAGCAGTACTTC. Its protein is CSARDRSYEQYF.

There are many counts of this clonotype. The V and J genes are TRBV7-2 and TRBJ2-5; 7 nucleotides line up with TRBD2. J gave up 0 bases and V 5 bases, and 9 bases lay outside the gene matches. Germline values: CDR1 SGHTA, CDR2 FQGNSA. The CDR3 is made up of 16 amino acids. CDR3 sequence: CASSPPPLADQETQYF. Here the CDR3 DNA reads TGTGCCAGCAGCCCCCCGCCTCTAGCGGACCAAGAGACCCAGTACTTC.

This clonotype was seen a handful of times. The genes are TRBV11-3 and TRBJ1-6; 7 bases agree with TRBD1. Per the germline V gene, CDR1 is SGHNT and CDR2 is YENEEA. This CDR3 contains 15 residues. After removal of 6 bases from V and 4 bases from J, the junction contained 6 bases not matched to a gene. Here the CDR3 DNA reads TGTGCCAGCAGTCTGGGGACAGCGTATAATTCACCCCTCCACTTT. It is translated as CASSLGTAYNSPLHF.

In its sample, this clonotype was seen a few times. J is TRBJ2-4 and V is TRBV28, with TRBD2 matching over 10 bases. Trimming took 7 bases from V and 9 from J; bases not matched to a gene: 12. Germline V gene sequence: CDR1 MDHEN, CDR2 SYDVKM. The CDR3 is 15 amino acids. CDR3 DNA sequence: TGTGCCAGCAACCGCTTAGCGGGAGGTAGGAGCATTCAGTACTTC. Its protein product is CASNRLAGGRSIQYF. Using reference TRBV28 and TRBJ2-4 for the parts outside the CDR3, the full variable domain is DVKVTQSSRYLVKRTGEKVFLECVQDMDHENMFWYRQDPGLGLRLIYFSYDVKMKEKGDIPEGYSVSREKKERFSLILESASTNQTSMYLCASNRLAGGRSIQYFGAGTRLSVL.

This clonotype was counted a few times. The chain recombines TRBV3-1 with TRBJ2-2; D not certain. Trimming stripped 8 bases from V and 1 base from J, with 5 bases between. The CDR3 runs 12 residues. The germline CDR1 and CDR2 sequences are LGHDT and YNNKEL (reference sequence). This CDR3 reads CASLENTGELFF. CDR3 DNA: TGTGCCAGCCTGGAGAACACCGGGGAGCTGTTTTTT.

The chain combines TRBV5-4 with TRBJ1-2, with D possibly matching TRBD1 (5 bases). V was pared by 4 bases and J by 3 bases, with 13 bases between. CDR3 length equals 14 residues. CDR1 and CDR2 (germline): SGHNT, YYREEE (reference sequence). Written as DNA, the CDR3 is TGTGCCAGCAGCGGGGGAGGACAACACTATGGCTACACCTTC. As protein: CASSGGGQHYGYTF.

The sample holds many counts of this clonotype. CDR3 sequence reads: CASTDALEGQYF. The CDR3, as DNA: TGTGCCAGCACCGACGCACTTGAGGGCCAGTACTTC. This chain connects TRBV28 to TRBJ2-5; tentatively, D is TRBD2 (5 bases). V was pared by 7 bases and J by 10 bases, with 16 bases between. CDR1 is MDHEN and CDR2 is SYDVKM in the germline V gene. The CDR3 runs 12 residues.

In this sample, this clonotype turned up a few times. V is TRBV9 and J is TRBJ1-6; maybe TRBD1 (5 bases). Germline V gene sequence: CDR1 SGDLS, CDR2 YYNGEE. Between the trimmed V and J ends, which lost 3 bases and 7 bases, there was a span of 23 bases. The CDR3 length is 18 residues. Written as DNA, the CDR3 is TGTGCCAGCAGCGGCAGTCGAGGGGACGATCCCTCGAATTCACCCCTCCACTTT. Amino acids: CASSGSRGDDPSNSPLHF.

This clonotype was seen a few times. The chain has TRBV14 and TRBJ2-5, with D uncertain. The V end was cut by 3 bases, the J end by 1 base, with 18 bases between. Germline V CDR1 and CDR2: SGHDN, FVKESK. This CDR3 spans 17 amino acids. CDR3 region: CASSHLAAGPTQETQYF. CDR3 DNA sequence: TGTGCCAGCAGCCACCTCGCGGCAGGTCCGACCCAAGAGACCCAGTACTTC.